Here is one T cell receptor beta chain with its context. Its target is unknown. These data belong to a study of T cell responses to AZD1222 COVID-19 vaccine. The CDR3 contains 12 residues. The V gene lost 5 bases and the J gene lost 0 bases, with 4 bases spanning the gap. Germline CDR1 SEHNR, CDR2 FQNEAQ (reference sequence). Study-wide results and caveats: There were mostly white British donors and more females than males, and clonal diversity was possibly underestimated.

Sequenced by immunoSEQ multiplex PCR; TCRdb stores in-frame clones only, minus some. The sample consists of roughly 160,000 clones, 91% of them appearing once. Sequencing was performed on peripheral blood, taken on day 0 of AZD1222 vaccination. This sequence joins TRBV7-9 and TRBJ1-1; no firm D call. The origin of this receptor is an adult in good health. This CDR3 reads CASSQMNTEAFF. The DNA for the CDR3 is TGTGCCAGCAGCCAGATGAACACTGAAGCTTTCTTT. The variable domain in full, completed from reference TRBV7-9 and TRBJ1-1, reads DTGVSQNPRHKITKRGQNVTFRCDPISEHNRLYWYRQTLGQGPEFLTYFQNEAQLEKSRLLSDRFSAERPKGSFSTLEIQRTEQGDSAMYLCASSQMNTEAFFGQGTRLTVV.